This TCR beta chain emerged from a study of long-term antiretroviral therapy in people with HIV. This was the immunoSEQ v3.0 assay at survey level. The protocol was immunoSEQ multiplex PCR, while the TCRdb copy is restricted to in-frame clones and leaves out a portion. The sample lists approximately 28,000 clones; over 75% were seen once. Sample: unsorted PBMCs, taken about 5 years after starting antiretroviral therapy. This sequence was found in a man in his forties with HIV.

CDR3 loop: CASSPSEQGVKSSYNSPLHF. The CDR3 region has the DNA TGCGCCAGCAGCCCCTCCGAACAGGGAGTAAAATCGTCCTATAATTCACCCCTCCACTTT. The chain carries TRBV4-1 and TRBJ1-6; D may be TRBD1 (6 bases). This CDR3 has 20 residues. Germline CDR1 is MGHRA and CDR2 is YSYEKL. V lost 4 bases, J lost 1 base, and 23 bases lay in between.